This is a list of T cell receptor beta chains from one sample in a study of T cell responses to AZD1222 COVID-19 vaccine. Some clones are missing from TCRdb's copy, which holds only in-frame ones; the method was immunoSEQ multiplex PCR. Of roughly 120,000 clones listed, about 87% are singletons. The sequencing here drew on peripheral blood, taken on day 0 of AZD1222 vaccination. These receptors originate from an adult in good health. CDR3s include the opening cysteine and the closing phenylalanine or tryptophan. The D gene is left open where the match is weak. Not every row has a clone size; where given, it reads once, few, many or a size class.

V gene	D gene	clone size	J gene	CDR3 DNA	CDR3 protein
TRBV2	NA	NA	TRBJ1-3	TGTGCCAGCAGTTTAGACGAGGGAGAGAACACCATATATTTT	CASSLDEGENTIYF
TRBV4-2	TRBD1	NA	TRBJ2-2	TGTGCCAGCAGCCAAGACAGGGGGCCCGGGGAGCTGTTTTTT	CASSQDRGPGELFF
TRBV6-6	NA	once	TRBJ1-1	TGTGCCAGCAGCCCAGGGACGGATGAAGCTTTCTTT	CASSPGTDEAFF
TRBV6-2/TRBV6-3	TRBD2	NA	TRBJ2-1	TGTGCCAGCAGTTACTCCTTCTTGGCGGGGGGGTACAATGAGCAGTTCTTC	CASSYSFLAGGYNEQFF
TRBV28	NA	NA	TRBJ2-2	TGTGCCAGCAGTCCGTGGGGGGCGCGGGGCGGGGAGCTGTTTTTT	CASSPWGARGGELFF
TRBV9	TRBD2	NA	TRBJ2-7	TGTGCCAGCAGCCCAGGACTAGGACAGTACTTC	CASSPGLGQYF
TRBV7-3	TRBD1	NA	TRBJ1-1	TGTGCCAGCAGCCGGGACAGTCAGAACACTGAAGCTTTCTTT	CASSRDSQNTEAFF
TRBV9	TRBD2	NA	TRBJ2-3	TGTGCCAGCAGCGTAGTTAGCGGGGCAACAGATACGCAGTATTTT	CASSVVSGATDTQYF
TRBV29-1	NA	once	TRBJ1-1	TGCAGCGTTGTGGCGTTATGGGAAGCTTTCTTT	CSVVALWEAFF
TRBV12-3/TRBV12-4	NA	NA	TRBJ1-2	TGTGCCAGCAGTTTAGGCTATGGCTACACCTTC	CASSLGYGYTF
TRBV18	TRBD1	NA	TRBJ2-5	TGTGCCAGCTCATCTCGACAGGGCCGCCAAGAGACCCAGTACTTC	CASSSRQGRQETQYF
TRBV18	NA	NA	TRBJ1-1	TGTGCCAGCTCACCCGGACAGACGAACACTGAAGCTTTCTTT	CASSPGQTNTEAFF
TRBV7-9	NA	NA	TRBJ1-2	TGTGCCAGCAGCTTAGTCCCGGCCAACTATGGCTACACCTTC	CASSLVPANYGYTF
TRBV29-1	NA	few	TRBJ2-1	TGCAGCGTTGAAAGACAGTCCTACAATGAGCAGTTCTTC	CSVERQSYNEQFF
TRBV2	NA	NA	TRBJ1-3	TGTGCCAGCAGTGAAGGGCAGCTTGGAAACACCATATATTTT	CASSEGQLGNTIYF
TRBV19	NA	NA	TRBJ2-7	TGTGCGAGTAGTATGGGACACCGTTACGAGCAGTACTTC	CASSMGHRYEQYF
TRBV27	NA	NA	TRBJ1-6	TGTGCCAGCAGTTTATTGGGGAGCTCCTATAATTCACCCCTCCACTTT	CASSLLGSSYNSPLHF
TRBV18	NA	once	TRBJ2-1	TGTGCCAGCTCACTTGGGAGACGGTGGAATGAGCAGTTCTTC	CASSLGRRWNEQFF
TRBV5-1	NA	NA	TRBJ1-6	TGCGCCAGCAGCCAAAGTGGGGTTGGGACTTCACCCCTCCACTTT	CASSQSGVGTSPLHF
TRBV7-8	NA	NA	TRBJ1-3	TGTGCCAGCTCTCGAAAACACGGTACTGGAAACACCATATATTTT	CASSRKHGTGNTIYF
TRBV5-6	TRBD1	NA	TRBJ1-1	TGTGCCAGCAGCTTGGGTTGGGACAGGGCCGCTGAAGCTTTCTTT	CASSLGWDRAAEAFF
TRBV10-3	NA	NA	TRBJ1-4	TGTGCCATCAGTGCTAGGGAGAGGCGAAAACTGTTTTTT	CAISARERRKLFF
TRBV2	TRBD1	once	TRBJ1-2	TGTGCCAGCGGACCTCGGACAGGGGATGGCTACACCTTC	CASGPRTGDGYTF
TRBV3-1/TRBV3-2	NA	NA	TRBJ1-6	TGTGCCAGCAGCCTCCAGGGAGAATTTCCCCTCCACTTT	CASSLQGEFPLHF